The clone carrying this T cell receptor (beta chain) was counted many times. Its antigen is not known. This CDR3 region has 13 residues. CDR1 SGHKS and CDR2 YYEKEE come from the germline V gene (reference sequence). V dropped 4 bases and J dropped 6 bases, with 13 bases sitting between them. The sample comes from a study of neurological immune-mediated disorders. Healthy controls consisted of blood bank volunteers in Maryland, USA. Where libraries were unsorted, they were derived from 2 million PBMCs stored at -80 degrees C. From the 5' RACE reads, TCRdb called clonotypes with MiXCR, one entry per CDR3 protein. The repertoire holds around 14,000 distinct CDR3 sequences, about 9.4% seen once, with around 25% in the top ten. Notes on the study in general: Patients with HTLV-1-associated myelopathy had the highest level of TCR clonal expansion, whereas patients with multiple sclerosis had the lowest level, falling beneath the level found in healthy controls.

J is TRBJ1-1 and V is TRBV5-5, with D unresolved. The sample comprised PBMCs. This receptor was obtained from a woman aged 40 to 55 in good health. This CDR3 is CASSGEVGAEAFF. The CDR3 DNA reads TGTGCCAGCAGCGGAGAGGTGGGCGCTGAAGCTTTCTTT. The variable domain in full, completed from reference TRBV5-5 and TRBJ1-1, reads DAGVTQSPTHLIKTRGQQVTLRCSPISGHKSVSWYQQVLGQGPQFIFQYYEKEERGRGNFPDRFSARQFPNYSSELNVNALLLGDSALYLCASSGEVGAEAFFGQGTRLTVV.